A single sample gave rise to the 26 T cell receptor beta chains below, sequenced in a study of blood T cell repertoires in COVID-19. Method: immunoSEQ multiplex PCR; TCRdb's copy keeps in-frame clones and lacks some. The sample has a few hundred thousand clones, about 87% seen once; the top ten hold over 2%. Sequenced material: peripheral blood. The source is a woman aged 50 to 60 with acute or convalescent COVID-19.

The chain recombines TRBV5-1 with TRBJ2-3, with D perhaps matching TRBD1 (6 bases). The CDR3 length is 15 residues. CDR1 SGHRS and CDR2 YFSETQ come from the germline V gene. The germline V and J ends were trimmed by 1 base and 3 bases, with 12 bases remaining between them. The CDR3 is CASSLTGIVTDTQYF. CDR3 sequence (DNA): TGCGCCAGCAGCTTGACAGGGATAGTAACAGATACGCAGTATTTT.

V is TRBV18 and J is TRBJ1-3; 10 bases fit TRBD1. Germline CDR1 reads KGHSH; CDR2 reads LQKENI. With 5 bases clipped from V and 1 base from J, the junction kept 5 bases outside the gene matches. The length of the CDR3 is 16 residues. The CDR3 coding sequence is TGTGCCAGCTCATCGACAGGGGGCAGGTCTGGAAACACCATATATTTT. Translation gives CASSSTGGRSGNTIYF. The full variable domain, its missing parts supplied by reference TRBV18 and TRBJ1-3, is NAGVMQNPRHLVRRRGQEARLRCSPMKGHSHVYWYRQLPEEGLKFMVYLQKENIIDESGMPKERFSAEFPKEGPSILRIQQVVRGDSAAYFCASSSTGGRSGNTIYFGEGSWLTVV.

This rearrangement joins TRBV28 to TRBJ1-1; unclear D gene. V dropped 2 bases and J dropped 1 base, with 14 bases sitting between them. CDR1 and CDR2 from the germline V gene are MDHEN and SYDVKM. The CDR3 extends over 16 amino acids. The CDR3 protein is CASSLIGFRGNTEAFF. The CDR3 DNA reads TGTGCCAGCAGTTTAATCGGCTTCAGAGGGAACACTGAAGCTTTCTTT.

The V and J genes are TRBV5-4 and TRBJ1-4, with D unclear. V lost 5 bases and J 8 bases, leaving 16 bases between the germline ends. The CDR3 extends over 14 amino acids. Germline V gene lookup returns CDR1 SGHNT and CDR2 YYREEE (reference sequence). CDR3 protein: CASSQDLGGEKLFF. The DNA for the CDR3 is TGTGCCAGCAGTCAGGATCTAGGAGGGGAAAAACTGTTTTTT.

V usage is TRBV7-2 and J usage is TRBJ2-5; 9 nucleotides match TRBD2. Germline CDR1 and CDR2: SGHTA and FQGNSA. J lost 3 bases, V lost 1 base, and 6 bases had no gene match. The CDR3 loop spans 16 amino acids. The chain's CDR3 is CASSLELAGPKETQYF. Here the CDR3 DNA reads TGTGCCAGCAGCTTAGAACTAGCGGGTCCTAAAGAGACCCAGTACTTC.

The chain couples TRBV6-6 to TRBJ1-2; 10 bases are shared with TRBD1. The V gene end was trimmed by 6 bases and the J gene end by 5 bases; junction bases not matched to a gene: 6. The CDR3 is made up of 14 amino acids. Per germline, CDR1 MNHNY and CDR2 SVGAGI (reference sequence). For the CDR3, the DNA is TGTGCCAGCAGCTGGGACAGGGGAGGGTATGGCTACACCTTC. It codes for CASSWDRGGYGYTF.

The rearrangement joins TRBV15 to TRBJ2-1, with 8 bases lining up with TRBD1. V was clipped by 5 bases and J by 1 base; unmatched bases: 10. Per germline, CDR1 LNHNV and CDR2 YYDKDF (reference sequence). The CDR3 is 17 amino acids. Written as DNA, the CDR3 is TGTGCCACCAGCGTACGGACAGGGCCCAATTCCTACAATGAGCAGTTCTTC. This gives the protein CATSVRTGPNSYNEQFF.

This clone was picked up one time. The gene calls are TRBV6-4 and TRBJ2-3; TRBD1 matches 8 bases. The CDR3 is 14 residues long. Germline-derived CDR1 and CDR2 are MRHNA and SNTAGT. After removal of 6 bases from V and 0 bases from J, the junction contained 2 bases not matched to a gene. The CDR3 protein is CASSRTGSTDTQYF. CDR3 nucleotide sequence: TGTGCCAGCAGCCGGACAGGGAGCACAGATACGCAGTATTTT.

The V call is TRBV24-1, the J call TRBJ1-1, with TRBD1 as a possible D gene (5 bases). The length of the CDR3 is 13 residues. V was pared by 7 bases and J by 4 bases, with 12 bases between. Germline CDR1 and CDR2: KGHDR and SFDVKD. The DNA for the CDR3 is TGTGCCACCAGCCAGGGTTTATTCACTGAAGCTTTCTTT. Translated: CATSQGLFTEAFF.

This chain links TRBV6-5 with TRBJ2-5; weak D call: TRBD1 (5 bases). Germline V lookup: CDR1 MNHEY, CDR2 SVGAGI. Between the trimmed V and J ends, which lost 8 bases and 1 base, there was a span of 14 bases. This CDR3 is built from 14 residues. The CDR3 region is CASVFRGRQETQYF. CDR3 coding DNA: TGTGCCAGCGTTTTTAGGGGTCGCCAAGAGACCCAGTACTTC.

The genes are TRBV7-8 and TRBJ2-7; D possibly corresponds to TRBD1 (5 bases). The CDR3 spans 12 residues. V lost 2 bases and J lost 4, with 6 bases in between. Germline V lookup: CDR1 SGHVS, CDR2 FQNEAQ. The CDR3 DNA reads TGTGCCAGCAGCTTAAAGGGGTACGAGCAGTACTTC. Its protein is CASSLKGYEQYF.

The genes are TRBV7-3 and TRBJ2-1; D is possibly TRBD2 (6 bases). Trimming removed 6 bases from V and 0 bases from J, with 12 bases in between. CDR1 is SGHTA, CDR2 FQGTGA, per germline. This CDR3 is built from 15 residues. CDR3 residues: CASSFSGFSYNEQFF. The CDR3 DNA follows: TGTGCCAGCAGTTTTAGCGGCTTCTCCTACAATGAGCAGTTCTTC.

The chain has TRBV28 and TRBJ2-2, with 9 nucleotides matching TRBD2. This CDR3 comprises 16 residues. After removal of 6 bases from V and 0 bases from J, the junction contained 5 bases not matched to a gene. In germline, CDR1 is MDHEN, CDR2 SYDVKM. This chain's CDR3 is CASSPRLAANTGELFF. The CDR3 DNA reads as TGTGCCAGCAGCCCCCGACTAGCGGCGAACACCGGGGAGCTGTTTTTT.

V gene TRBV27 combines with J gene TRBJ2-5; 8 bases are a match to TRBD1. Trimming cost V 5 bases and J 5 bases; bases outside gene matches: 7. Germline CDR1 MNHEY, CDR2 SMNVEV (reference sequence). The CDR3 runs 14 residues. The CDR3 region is CASSATGVVETQYF. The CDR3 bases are TGTGCCAGCAGTGCGACAGGGGTTGTTGAGACCCAGTACTTC.

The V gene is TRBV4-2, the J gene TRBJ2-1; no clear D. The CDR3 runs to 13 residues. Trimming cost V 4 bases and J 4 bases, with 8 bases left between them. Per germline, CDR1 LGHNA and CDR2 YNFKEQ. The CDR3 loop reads CASSPTAYNEQFF. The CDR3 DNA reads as TGTGCCAGCAGCCCGACTGCGTACAATGAGCAGTTCTTC.

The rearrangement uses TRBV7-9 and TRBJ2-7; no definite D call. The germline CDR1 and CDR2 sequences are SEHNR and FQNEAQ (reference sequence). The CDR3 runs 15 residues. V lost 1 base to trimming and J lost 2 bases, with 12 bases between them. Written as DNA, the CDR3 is TGTGCCAGCAGCTTAGAGGCGGTACTGGCCTACGAGCAGTACTTC. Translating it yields CASSLEAVLAYEQYF.

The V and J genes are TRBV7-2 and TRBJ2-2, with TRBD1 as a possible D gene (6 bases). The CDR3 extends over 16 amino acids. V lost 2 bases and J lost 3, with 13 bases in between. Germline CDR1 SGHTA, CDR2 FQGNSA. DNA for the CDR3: TGTGCCAGCAGCTTAAATTATGGGGGCGACACCGGGGAGCTGTTTTTT. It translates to CASSLNYGGDTGELFF.

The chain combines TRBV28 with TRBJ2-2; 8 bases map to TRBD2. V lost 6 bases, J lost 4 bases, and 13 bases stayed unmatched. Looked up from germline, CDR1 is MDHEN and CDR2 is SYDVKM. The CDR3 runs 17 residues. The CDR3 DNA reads TGTGCCAGCAGCTTCGCCCGGGGACTAGAATCCACCGGGGAGCTGTTTTTT. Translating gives CASSFARGLESTGELFF.

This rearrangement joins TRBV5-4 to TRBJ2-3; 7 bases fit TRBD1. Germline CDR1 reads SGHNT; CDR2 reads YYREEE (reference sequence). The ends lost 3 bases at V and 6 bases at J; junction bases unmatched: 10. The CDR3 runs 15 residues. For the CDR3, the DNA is TGTGCCAGCAGCTCTCAGGGGGTAGCATCCGATACGCAGTATTTT. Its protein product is CASSSQGVASDTQYF.

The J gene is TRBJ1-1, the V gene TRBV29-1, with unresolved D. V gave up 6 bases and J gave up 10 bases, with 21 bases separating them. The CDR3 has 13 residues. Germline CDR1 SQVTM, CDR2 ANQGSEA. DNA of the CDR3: TGCAGCGTCGGGATCGTTGGCCTCCGACTAGCTTTCTTT. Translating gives CSVGIVGLRLAFF.

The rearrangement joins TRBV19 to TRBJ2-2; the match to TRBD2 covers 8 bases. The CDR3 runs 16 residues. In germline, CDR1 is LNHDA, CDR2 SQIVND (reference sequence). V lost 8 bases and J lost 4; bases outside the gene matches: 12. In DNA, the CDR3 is TGTGCCAGTGAACGCCAAGCGGGAGCGGGCACCGGGGAGCTGTTTTTT. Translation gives CASERQAGAGTGELFF. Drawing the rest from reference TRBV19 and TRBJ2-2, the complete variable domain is DGGITQSPKYLFRKEGQNVTLSCEQNLNHDAMYWYRQDPGQGLRLIYYSQIVNDFQKGDIAEGYSVSREKKESFPLTVTSAQKNPTAFYLCASERQAGAGTGELFFGEGSRLTVL.

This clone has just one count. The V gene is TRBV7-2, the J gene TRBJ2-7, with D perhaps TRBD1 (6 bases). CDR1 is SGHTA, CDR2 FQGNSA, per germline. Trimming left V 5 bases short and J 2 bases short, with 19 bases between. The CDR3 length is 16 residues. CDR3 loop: CASSLNRPTGPYEQYF. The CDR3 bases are TGTGCCAGCAGCCTTAATCGGCCTACAGGGCCCTACGAGCAGTACTTC.

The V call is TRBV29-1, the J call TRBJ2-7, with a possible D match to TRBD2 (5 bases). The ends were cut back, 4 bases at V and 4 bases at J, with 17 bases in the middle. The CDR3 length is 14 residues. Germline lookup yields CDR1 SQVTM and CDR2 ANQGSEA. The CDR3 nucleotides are TGCAGCGTTGCTGGAGCGGTCCCCGGGTACGAGCAGTACTTC. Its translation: CSVAGAVPGYEQYF.

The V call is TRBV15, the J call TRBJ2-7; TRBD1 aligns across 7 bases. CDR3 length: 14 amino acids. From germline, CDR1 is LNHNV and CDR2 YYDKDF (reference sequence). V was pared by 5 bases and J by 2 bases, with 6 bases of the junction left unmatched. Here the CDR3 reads CATSGRQGPYEQYF. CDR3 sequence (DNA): TGTGCCACCAGCGGCAGACAGGGCCCCTACGAGCAGTACTTC.

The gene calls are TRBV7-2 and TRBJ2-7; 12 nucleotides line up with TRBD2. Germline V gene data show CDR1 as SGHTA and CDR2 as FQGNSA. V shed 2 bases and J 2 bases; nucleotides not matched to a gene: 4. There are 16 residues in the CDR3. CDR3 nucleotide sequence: TGTGCCAGCAGCTTACGCTGGACTAGCGGGACCTACGAGCAGTACTTC. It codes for CASSLRWTSGTYEQYF.

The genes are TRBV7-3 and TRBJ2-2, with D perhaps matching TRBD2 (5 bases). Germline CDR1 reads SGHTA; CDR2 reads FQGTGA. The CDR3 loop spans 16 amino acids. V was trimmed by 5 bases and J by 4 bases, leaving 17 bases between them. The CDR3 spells CASSRPGSDGTGELFF. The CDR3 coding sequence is TGTGCCAGCAGCCGTCCGGGTAGCGACGGCACCGGGGAGCTGTTTTTT.